What follows describes a single T cell receptor (beta chain). No antigen is known for it. This sample is drawn from a study of shared clonotypes between healthy human individuals. Data came from immunoSEQ multiplex PCR; TCRdb stores just in-frame clones and leaves some out. The sample has about 2.4 million clones; approximately 94% are singletons. Broader study findings: Non-shared clonotypes had lower generation probabilities than clonotypes shared by all four sorted-subset donors.

This CDR3 spans 13 amino acids. V lost 10 bases to trimming and J lost 3 bases, with 16 bases between them. Per germline, CDR1 MNHNS and CDR2 SASEGT. This clonotype was sampled from a man aged 18-30 years in good health. The V gene is TRBV6-1, the J gene TRBJ2-7; D remains ambiguous. The sample taken for sequencing was naive CD4+ T cells sorted from blood. Subset defined: CD45RA+ positively selected. The CDR3 DNA follows: TGTGCCACCCGTTCCGCAGGTCACTACGAGCAGTACTTC. As protein: CATRSAGHYEQYF.